This entry lists 9 T cell receptor beta chains sequenced from one sample in a study of persistence of HIV-infected CD4 T cells. Their antigen targets remain unknown. The libraries were made with immunoSEQ version 4 in survey mode. Sequencing was performed with immunoSEQ multiplex PCR; in TCRdb, only in-frame clones are kept and a portion is missing. Among approximately 44,000 clones listed, 80% to 90% were seen once. Anti-CD3/anti-CD28 beads served as a nonspecific positive control stimulus. Sorting of responding CD4+ T cells relied on upregulated CD40 ligand together with CD69. This material consisted of CD4+ T cells sorted from PBMCs after approximately 19-hour stimulation, taken from a patient who received antiretroviral therapy. The receptors were sampled from an adult man with HIV who was CMV-seropositive.

The chain joins TRBV7-9 to TRBJ2-7, with D maybe TRBD2 (7 bases). The germline V and J ends were trimmed by 5 bases and 3 bases, with 20 bases remaining between them. This CDR3 is 16 amino acids long. Germline V gene lookup returns CDR1 SEHNR and CDR2 FQNEAQ (reference sequence). The CDR3 DNA sequence: TGTGCCAGCAGCCCTATAGGCGGGGGCCGACACTACGAGCAGTACTTC. Translated, it gives CASSPIGGGRHYEQYF.

The chain combines TRBV2 with TRBJ2-1; a possible D gene is TRBD1 (6 bases). In germline, CDR1 is SNHLY, CDR2 FYNNEI. The length of the CDR3 is 15 residues. Trimming left V 5 bases short and J 3 bases short, with 14 bases between. CDR3 in amino acids: CASSSQGTNYNEQFF. In DNA, the CDR3 is TGTGCCAGCAGTTCCCAGGGGACAAACTACAATGAGCAGTTCTTC.

The CDR3 reads CARQKGGTEAFF. The CDR3 region has the DNA TGTGCCAGACAAAAGGGTGGCACTGAAGCTTTCTTT. The chain carries TRBV12-3 or TRBV12-4 and TRBJ1-1; D is unresolved. This CDR3 region has 12 residues. The V gene lost 9 bases and the J gene lost 4 bases, with 12 bases spanning the gap.

The chain employs TRBV7-9 and TRBJ2-2; maybe TRBD2 (5 bases). The germline V and J ends were trimmed by 5 bases and 0 bases, with 7 bases remaining between them. CDR1 is SEHNR, CDR2 FQNEAQ, per germline (reference sequence). This CDR3 has 14 residues. The CDR3 spells CASSLEANTGELFF. The CDR3 DNA reads as TGTGCCAGCAGCCTGGAGGCGAACACCGGGGAGCTGTTTTTT. Full variable domain (rest looked up from reference TRBV7-9 and TRBJ2-2): DTGVSQNPRHKITKRGQNVTFRCDPISEHNRLYWYRQTLGQGPEFLTYFQNEAQLEKSRLLSDRFSAERPKGSFSTLEIQRTEQGDSAMYLCASSLEANTGELFFGEGSRLTVL.

The rearrangement joins TRBV2 to TRBJ1-2; TRBD1 aligns across 7 bases. Losses at the gene ends were 8 bases for V and 6 bases for J; bases not matched to a gene: 6. The CDR3 consists of 12 residues. Germline-derived CDR1 and CDR2 are SNHLY and FYNNEI. CDR3 sequence (DNA): TGTGCCAGCGTCCAGGGGGGGGATGGCTACACCTTC. Residues: CASVQGGDGYTF.

The chain couples TRBV15 to TRBJ2-4, with D hard to call. CDR1 is LNHNV, CDR2 YYDKDF, per germline (reference sequence). V was cut by 0 bases and J by 1 base, with 22 bases left in between. The CDR3 length is 20 residues. DNA of the CDR3: TGTGCCACCAGCAGAGATACTGGCATTGGATTCCCCTCTGCCAAAAACATTCAGTACTTC. Translating it yields CATSRDTGIGFPSAKNIQYF.

With respect to this clone: This sample also contains other DNA sequences that code for the same CDR3. This chain uses TRBV9 with TRBJ2-3, with 13 nucleotides matching TRBD2. With V trimmed by 2 bases and J by 3 bases, 3 bases remained unmatched. CDR3 size: 16 residues. The germline CDR1 and CDR2 sequences are SGDLS and YYNGEE. This chain's CDR3 is CASSVGTSGATDTQYF. CDR3 bases: TGTGCCAGCAGCGTCGGGACTAGCGGGGCGACAGATACGCAGTATTTT.

This chain joins TRBV2 and TRBJ1-1, with D possibly matching TRBD1 (6 bases). The CDR3 runs 15 residues. The V gene lost 1 base and the J gene lost 7 bases, with 16 bases spanning the gap. Germline CDR1 SNHLY, CDR2 FYNNEI. CDR3 protein: CASSEEGRGIFEAFF. CDR3 nucleotide sequence: TGTGCCAGCAGTGAAGAGGGCAGGGGTATTTTTGAAGCTTTCTTT.

The rearrangement joins TRBV5-6 to TRBJ2-3; TRBD1 or TRBD2 may be the D gene (5 bases each). This CDR3 is built from 16 residues. The germline CDR1 and CDR2 sequences are SGHDT and YYEEEE. The ends were cut back, 0 bases at V and 0 bases at J, with 11 bases in the middle. DNA for the CDR3: TGTGCCAGCAGCTTGGAGTGGGGGTCTAGCACAGATACGCAGTATTTT. Its protein is CASSLEWGSSTDTQYF.